The clone carrying this T cell receptor beta chain was counted only a few times. TCRdb used MiXCR to reprocess the RT-PCR reads, holding one entry per CDR3 protein. The data contain more than 600,000 distinct CDR3 sequences, 11% to 15% of them seen just once; the ten biggest clones take up roughly 4%. Input material: memory CD4+ T cells from blood. The TCR originated in a female donor in good health, serving as a healthy control.

CDR3 amino acids: CASSPNRQDTQYF. The CDR3 nucleotides read TGTGCCAGCAGCCCCAATCGGCAGGATACGCAGTATTTT. The chain is built from TRBV14 and TRBJ2-3, with D hard to call. The V gene lost 4 bases and the J gene lost 6 bases, with 11 bases spanning the gap. CDR3 length: 13 amino acids. Germline CDR1 is SGHDN and CDR2 is FVKESK.